A selection of T cell receptor beta chains follows, all from one sample in a study of blood T cell repertoires in COVID-19. TCRdb's table, derived via immunoSEQ multiplex PCR, lists solely in-frame clones and lacks some. The profile shows over 200,000 clones, 90% to 95% of them singletons. Sequenced sample: peripheral blood. The receptors shown here come from a man between 25 and 39 years old with acute or convalescent COVID-19. The CDR3 runs from the conserved cysteine through the conserved F or W. Each record gives: J gene, clone size, D gene, V gene, CDR3 protein, CDR3 DNA. D genes are given only for firm matches. Rows may omit the clone size; those that give it use once, few, many or a size class.

TRBJ1-2 | NA | TRBD1 | TRBV19 | CASRLPQGANYGYTF | TGTGCCAGTCGCTTACCACAGGGGGCTAACTATGGCTACACCTTC
TRBJ2-7 | NA | NA | TRBV3-1/TRBV3-2 | CASSQDQVREQYF | TGTGCCAGCAGCCAAGATCAGGTCCGCGAGCAGTACTTC
TRBJ1-4 | once | NA | TRBV30 | CAWGHSGALREKLFF | TGTGCCTGGGGACATTCTGGGGCCCTCAGGGAAAAACTGTTTTTT
TRBJ2-1 | NA | NA | TRBV2 | CASRSQGLSSYNEQFF | TGTGCCAGCCGGTCCCAGGGCCTAAGCTCCTACAATGAGCAGTTCTTC
TRBJ2-2 | once | NA | TRBV4-1 | CASSQASRDTGELFF | TGCGCCAGCAGCCAAGCATCCCGGGACACCGGGGAGCTGTTTTTT
TRBJ1-3 | NA | TRBD1 | TRBV10-1 | CASSESTVRGPDTIYF | TGCGCCAGCAGTGAGTCGACGGTCAGGGGGCCGGACACCATATATTTT
TRBJ1-3 | once | NA | TRBV3-1/TRBV3-2 | CASSQTSGNTIYF | TGTGCCAGCAGCCAAACTTCTGGAAACACCATATATTTT
TRBJ2-7 | NA | TRBD1 | TRBV18 | CASSRQTGTGSYEQYF | TGTGCCAGCTCACGACAGACCGGGACAGGGTCCTACGAGCAGTACTTC
TRBJ1-1 | NA | NA | TRBV19 | CASAGMGTEAFF | TGTGCCAGCGCGGGCATGGGCACTGAAGCTTTCTTT
TRBJ1-4 | NA | NA | TRBV6-5 | CASSYSTGSGEKLFF | TGTGCCAGCAGTTACTCTACCGGGAGTGGGGAAAAACTGTTTTTT
TRBJ2-7 | NA | TRBD1 | TRBV10-3 | CAISGGRTGSYEQYF | TGTGCCATCAGCGGGGGAAGGACAGGGTCCTACGAGCAGTACTTC
TRBJ1-1 | few | NA | TRBV18 | CASSPQGSTEAFF | TGTGCCAGCTCACCTCAGGGAAGCACTGAAGCTTTCTTT
TRBJ2-5 | NA | TRBD1 | TRBV24-1 | CATSEPGTGETQYF | TGTGCCACCAGTGAGCCCGGGACAGGAGAGACCCAGTACTTC
TRBJ2-6 | NA | NA | TRBV19 | CASNQGGFSQSGANVLTF | TGTGCCAGTAATCAGGGTGGGTTCTCCCAATCTGGGGCCAACGTCCTGACTTTC
TRBJ1-5 | NA | TRBD1 | TRBV7-9 | CARFDRGPQPQHF | TGTGCCAGATTTGACAGGGGACCTCAGCCCCAGCATTTT
TRBJ1-6 | NA | NA | TRBV5-1 | CASSLDRPVLSPLHF | TGCGCCAGCAGCTTGGACAGGCCTGTCCTATCACCCCTCCACTTT
TRBJ2-5 | NA | TRBD2 | TRBV5-4 | CASSAGLAGAGQETQYF | TGTGCCAGCAGCGCGGGACTAGCGGGGGCCGGGCAAGAGACCCAGTACTTC
TRBJ1-4 | once | NA | TRBV2 | CASRDRQGEKLFF | TGTGCCAGCAGAGACAGGCAAGGCGAAAAACTGTTTTTT
TRBJ2-3 | NA | NA | TRBV21-1 | CASSRYGTGEVTDTQYF | TGTGCCAGCAGCAGGTACGGGACAGGGGAAGTAACAGATACGCAGTATTTT
TRBJ2-5 | NA | TRBD2 | TRBV4-1 | CASSQRSGGWETQYF | TGCGCCAGCAGCCAACGTTCGGGAGGGTGGGAGACCCAGTACTTC
TRBJ2-7 | NA | NA | TRBV7-9 | CASTPKTRVYEQYF | TGTGCCAGCACCCCTAAAACTCGAGTCTACGAGCAGTACTTC
TRBJ2-1 | few | TRBD2 | TRBV7-9 | CASSPFLAGATNEQFF | TGTGCCAGCAGCCCATTCCTAGCGGGGGCAACCAATGAGCAGTTCTTC
TRBJ2-3 | NA | NA | TRBV29-1 | CSVGTVLGDTQYF | TGCAGCGTTGGGACAGTATTGGGAGATACGCAGTATTTT
TRBJ2-3 | NA | TRBD1 | TRBV5-8 | CASSPGQGVTDTQYF | TGTGCCAGCAGCCCGGGACAGGGAGTCACAGATACGCAGTATTTT
TRBJ2-7 | NA | TRBD1 | TRBV7-9 | CASSNPPRTGAHEQYF | TGTGCCAGCAGCAATCCCCCCCGGACAGGGGCCCACGAGCAGTACTTC
TRBJ2-3 | NA | NA | TRBV7-9 | CASSLAGYTDTQYF | TGTGCCAGCAGCTTAGCGGGCTACACAGATACGCAGTATTTT